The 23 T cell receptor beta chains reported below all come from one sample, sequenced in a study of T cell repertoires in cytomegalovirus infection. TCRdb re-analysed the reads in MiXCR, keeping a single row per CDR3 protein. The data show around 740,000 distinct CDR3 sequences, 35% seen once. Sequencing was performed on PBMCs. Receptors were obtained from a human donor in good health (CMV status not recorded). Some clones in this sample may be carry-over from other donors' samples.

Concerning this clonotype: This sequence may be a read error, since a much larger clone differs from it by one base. This CDR3 reads CASRLDFIGNIQYF. The CDR3 nucleotides read TGTGCCAGCAGATTAGACTTCATAGGAAACATTCAGTACTTC. The V and J genes are TRBV7-2 and TRBJ2-4, with D unclear. Per germline, CDR1 SGHTA and CDR2 FQGNSA. This CDR3 region has 14 residues.

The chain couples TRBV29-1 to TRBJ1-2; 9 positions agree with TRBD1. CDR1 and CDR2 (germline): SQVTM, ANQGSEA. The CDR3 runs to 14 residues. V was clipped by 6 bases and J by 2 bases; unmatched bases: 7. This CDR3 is CSVPGTGRNYGYTF. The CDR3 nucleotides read TGCAGCGTACCCGGGACAGGGAGGAACTATGGCTACACCTTC. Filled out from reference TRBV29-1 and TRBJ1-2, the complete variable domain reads SAVISQKPSRDICQRGTSLTIQCQVDSQVTMMFWYRQQPGQSLTLIATANQGSEATYESGFVIDKFPISRPNLTFSTLTVSNMSPEDSSIYLCSVPGTGRNYGYTFGSGTRLTVV.

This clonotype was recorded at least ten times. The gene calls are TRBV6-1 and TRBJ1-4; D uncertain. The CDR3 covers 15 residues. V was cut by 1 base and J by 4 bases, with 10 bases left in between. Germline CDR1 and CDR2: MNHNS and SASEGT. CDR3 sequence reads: CASSEVALSNEKLFF. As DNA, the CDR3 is TGTGCCAGCAGTGAAGTGGCGCTTAGTAATGAAAAACTGTTTTTT.

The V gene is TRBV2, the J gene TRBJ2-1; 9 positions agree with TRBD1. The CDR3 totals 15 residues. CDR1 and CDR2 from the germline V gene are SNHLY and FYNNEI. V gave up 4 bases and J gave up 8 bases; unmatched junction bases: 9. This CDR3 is CASSVPGQGGHEQFF. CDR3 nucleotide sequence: TGTGCCAGCAGTGTACCGGGACAGGGCGGGCATGAGCAGTTCTTC.

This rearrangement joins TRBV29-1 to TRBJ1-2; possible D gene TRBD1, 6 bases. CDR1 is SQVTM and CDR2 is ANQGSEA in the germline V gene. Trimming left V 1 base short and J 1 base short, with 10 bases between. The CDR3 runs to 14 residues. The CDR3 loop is CSVEGRGVNYGYTF. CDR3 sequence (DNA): TGCAGCGTTGAAGGCAGGGGCGTTAACTATGGCTACACCTTC.

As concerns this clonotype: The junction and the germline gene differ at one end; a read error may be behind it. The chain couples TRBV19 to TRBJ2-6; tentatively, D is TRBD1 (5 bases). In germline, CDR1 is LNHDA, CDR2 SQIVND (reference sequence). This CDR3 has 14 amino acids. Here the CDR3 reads CASRDLTGANDLTF. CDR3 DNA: TGTGCCAGCAGGGATCTAACTGGGGCCAACGACCTGACTTTC.

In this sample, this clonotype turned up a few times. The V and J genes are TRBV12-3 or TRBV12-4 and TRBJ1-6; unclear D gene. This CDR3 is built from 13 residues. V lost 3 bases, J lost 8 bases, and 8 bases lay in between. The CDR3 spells CASSFGPHSPLHF. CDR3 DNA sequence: TGTGCCAGCAGTTTTGGGCCCCATTCACCCCTCCACTTT.

The CDR3 region has the DNA TGTGCCAGCAGTGAGGGACACTCCACAGATACGCAGTATTTT. It translates to CASSEGHSTDTQYF. V gene TRBV6-1 combines with J gene TRBJ2-3; D is possibly TRBD1 (6 bases). Looked up from germline, CDR1 is MNHNS and CDR2 is SASEGT. This CDR3 region has 14 residues. V gave up 3 bases and J gave up 2 bases, with 9 bases separating them.

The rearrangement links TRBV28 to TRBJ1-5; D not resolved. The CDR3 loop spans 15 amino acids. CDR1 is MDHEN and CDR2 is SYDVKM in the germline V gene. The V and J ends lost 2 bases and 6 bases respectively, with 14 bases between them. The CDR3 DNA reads TGTGCCAGCAGTTTACATGGTCCCTCCGGTCAGCCCCAGCATTTT. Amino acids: CASSLHGPSGQPQHF.

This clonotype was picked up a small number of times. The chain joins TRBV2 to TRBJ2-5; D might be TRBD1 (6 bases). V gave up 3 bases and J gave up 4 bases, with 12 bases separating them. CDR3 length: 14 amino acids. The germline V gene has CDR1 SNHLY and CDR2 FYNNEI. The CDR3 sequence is CASSEGAFGETQYF. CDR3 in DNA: TGTGCCAGCAGTGAGGGGGCTTTTGGAGAGACCCAGTACTTC.

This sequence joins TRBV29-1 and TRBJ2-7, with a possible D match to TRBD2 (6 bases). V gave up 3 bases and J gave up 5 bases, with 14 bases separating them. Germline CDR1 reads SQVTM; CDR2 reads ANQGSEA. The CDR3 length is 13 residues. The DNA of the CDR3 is TGCAGCGTTGATACGGGAGTGTGGAACGAGCAGTACTTC. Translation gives CSVDTGVWNEQYF.

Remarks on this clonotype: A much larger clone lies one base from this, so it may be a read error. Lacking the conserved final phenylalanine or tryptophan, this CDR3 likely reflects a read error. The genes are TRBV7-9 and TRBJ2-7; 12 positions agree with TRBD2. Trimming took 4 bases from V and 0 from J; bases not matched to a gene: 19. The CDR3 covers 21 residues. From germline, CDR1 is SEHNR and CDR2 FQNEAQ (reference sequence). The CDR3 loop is CASSSSDPRIQTSGSSYEQYL. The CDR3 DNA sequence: TGTGCCAGCAGCTCCTCCGACCCGAGGATCCAGACTAGCGGGAGCTCCTACGAGCAGTACTTG.

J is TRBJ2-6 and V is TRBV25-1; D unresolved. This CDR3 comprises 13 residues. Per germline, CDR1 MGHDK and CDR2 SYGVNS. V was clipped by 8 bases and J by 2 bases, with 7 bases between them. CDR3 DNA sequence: TGTGCCAGCGGATTGCCTGGGGCCAACGTCCTGACTTTC. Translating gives CASGLPGANVLTF.

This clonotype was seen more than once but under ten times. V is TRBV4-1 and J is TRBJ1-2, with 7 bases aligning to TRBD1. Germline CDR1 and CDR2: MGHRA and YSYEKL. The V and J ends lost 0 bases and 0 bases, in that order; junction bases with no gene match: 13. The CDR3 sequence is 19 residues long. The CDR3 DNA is TGCGCCAGCAGCCAAGAGAGGGGGCGGATAGTGGGAACTAACTATGGCTACACCTTC. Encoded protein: CASSQERGRIVGTNYGYTF.

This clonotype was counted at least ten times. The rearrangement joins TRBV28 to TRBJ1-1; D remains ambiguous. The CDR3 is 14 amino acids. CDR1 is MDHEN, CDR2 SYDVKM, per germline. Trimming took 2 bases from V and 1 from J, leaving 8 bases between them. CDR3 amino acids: CASSLRRRNTEAFF. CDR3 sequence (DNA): TGTGCCAGCAGTTTACGGCGGCGGAACACTGAAGCTTTCTTT.

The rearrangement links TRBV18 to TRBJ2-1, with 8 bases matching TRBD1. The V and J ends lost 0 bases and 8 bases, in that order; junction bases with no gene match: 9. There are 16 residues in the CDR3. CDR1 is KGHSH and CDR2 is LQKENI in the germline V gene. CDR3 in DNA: TGTGCCAGCTCACCACCGGACAGGGCGTTTCGGGATGAGCAGTTCTTC. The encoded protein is CASSPPDRAFRDEQFF.

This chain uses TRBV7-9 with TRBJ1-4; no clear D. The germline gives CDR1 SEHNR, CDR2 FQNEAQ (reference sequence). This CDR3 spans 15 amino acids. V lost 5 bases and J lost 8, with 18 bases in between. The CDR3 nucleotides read TGTGCCAGCAGCCCATTGCCGAGGAGTAACGAAAAACTGTTTTTT. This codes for CASSPLPRSNEKLFF.

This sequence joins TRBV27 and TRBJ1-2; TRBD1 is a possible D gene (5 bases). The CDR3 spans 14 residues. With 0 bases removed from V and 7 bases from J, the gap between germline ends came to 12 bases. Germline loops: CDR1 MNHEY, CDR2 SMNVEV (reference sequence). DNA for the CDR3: TGTGCCAGCAGTTTATCGGGCGGGGGTGGTGGCTACACCTTC. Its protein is CASSLSGGGGGYTF.

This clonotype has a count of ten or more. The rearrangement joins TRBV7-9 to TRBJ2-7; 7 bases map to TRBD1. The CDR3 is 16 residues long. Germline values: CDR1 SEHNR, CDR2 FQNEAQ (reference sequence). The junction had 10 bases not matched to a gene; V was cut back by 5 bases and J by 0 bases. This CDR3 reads CASSPTTGILSYEQYF. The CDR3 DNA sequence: TGTGCCAGCAGCCCCACGACAGGGATCCTCTCCTACGAGCAGTACTTC.

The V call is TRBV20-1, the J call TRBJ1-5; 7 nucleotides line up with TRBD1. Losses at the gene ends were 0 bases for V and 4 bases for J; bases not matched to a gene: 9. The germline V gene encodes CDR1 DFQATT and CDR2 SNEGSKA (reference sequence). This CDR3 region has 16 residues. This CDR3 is CSARDSGQHPNQPQHF. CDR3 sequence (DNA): TGCAGTGCTAGAGATTCGGGACAGCACCCTAATCAGCCCCAGCATTTT.

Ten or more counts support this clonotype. The CDR3 region has the DNA TGTGCCAGCAGCCGTGGCCGGGAGCTAGCAGAGAACACTGAAGCTTTCTTT. Translating it yields CASSRGRELAENTEAFF. This chain connects TRBV7-8 to TRBJ1-1; D unclear. CDR3 length equals 17 residues. V dropped 5 bases and J dropped 1 base, with 20 bases sitting between them. Germline V lookup: CDR1 SGHVS, CDR2 FQNEAQ.

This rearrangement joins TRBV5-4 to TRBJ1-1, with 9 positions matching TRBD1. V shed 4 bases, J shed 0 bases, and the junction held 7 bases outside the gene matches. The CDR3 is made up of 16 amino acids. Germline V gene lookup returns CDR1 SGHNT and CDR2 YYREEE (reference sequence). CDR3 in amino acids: CASSPRTGAVNTEAFF. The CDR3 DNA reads TGTGCCAGCAGCCCCAGGACAGGGGCAGTGAACACTGAAGCTTTCTTT. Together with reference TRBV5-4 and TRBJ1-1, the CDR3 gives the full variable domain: ETGVTQSPTHLIKTRGQQVTLRCSSQSGHNTVSWYQQALGQGPQFIFQYYREEENGRGNFPPRFSGLQFPNYSSELNVNALELDDSALYLCASSPRTGAVNTEAFFGQGTRLTVV.

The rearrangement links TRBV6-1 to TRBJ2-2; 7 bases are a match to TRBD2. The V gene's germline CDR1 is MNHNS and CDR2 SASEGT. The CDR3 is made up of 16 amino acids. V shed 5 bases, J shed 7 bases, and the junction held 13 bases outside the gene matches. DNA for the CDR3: TGTGCCAGCAGTTACGCGGGAGTACGGGAACACGGGGAGCTGTTTTTT. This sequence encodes CASSYAGVREHGELFF.